The entry that follows covers one TCR beta chain sequence. These data belong to a study of T cell responses to AZD1222 COVID-19 vaccine. Here immunoSEQ multiplex PCR was the method, and the copy in TCRdb shows in-frame clones only, minus some. The table has tens of thousands of clones, 85% to 90% seen once. V was clipped by 4 bases and J by 2 bases; unmatched bases: 4. Per germline, CDR1 SGHTA and CDR2 FQGNSA. This CDR3 is built from 15 residues. The sequenced sample was peripheral blood, obtained 28 days after the second dose of the MenACWY control vaccine. The chain employs TRBV7-2 and TRBJ2-7, with 11 bases matching TRBD2. The receptor was derived from an adult who received the MenACWY meningococcal vaccine as a control. The chain's CDR3 is CASSSTSGGPYEQYF. The CDR3 DNA reads as TGTGCCAGCAGCTCCACTAGCGGGGGTCCCTACGAGCAGTACTTC. The entire variable domain, with the rest obtained from reference TRBV7-2 and TRBJ2-7, is as follows: GAGVSQSPSNKVTEKGKDVELRCDPISGHTALYWYRQSLGQGLEFLIYFQGNSAPDKSGLPSDRFSAERTGGSVSTLTIQRTQQEDSAVYLCASSSTSGGPYEQYFGPGTRLTVT.